The 21 T cell receptor beta chains below were found in one sample sequenced in a study of cytomegalovirus exposure and HLA in healthy donors. Primers included in the PCR were 60 Vbeta and 13 Jbeta primers. Clones were sequenced by immunoSEQ multiplex PCR, and TCRdb holds only the in-frame ones, with some missing. The sample lists roughly 190,000 clones, around four fifths seen once, with 9.5% to 13% in the top ten. The sample was PBMCs. The origin of the receptors is a woman aged 45-65 years in good health and CMV-seropositive.

The chain joins TRBV27 to TRBJ1-5; perhaps TRBD1 as D (5 bases). With 3 bases removed from V and 4 bases from J, the gap between germline ends came to 10 bases. The CDR3 consists of 14 residues. Germline loops: CDR1 MNHEY, CDR2 SMNVEV (reference sequence). The CDR3 is CASSLGLPNQPQHF. CDR3 bases: TGTGCCAGCAGTTTGGGACTCCCTAATCAGCCCCAGCATTTT.

The DNA for the CDR3 is TGTGCCAGCAGCCCCCCGACAGGGGAGGACACTGAAGCTTTCTTT. Translated: CASSPPTGEDTEAFF. The V and J genes are TRBV7-2 and TRBJ1-1; TRBD1 matches at 8 bases. J gave up 3 bases and V 5 bases, and 8 bases lay outside the gene matches. The V gene's germline CDR1 is SGHTA and CDR2 FQGNSA. There are 15 residues in the CDR3.

This sequence joins TRBV11-2 and TRBJ1-4; D remains ambiguous. V lost 3 bases, J lost 8 bases, and 4 bases lay in between. The CDR3 totals 11 residues. Germline V lookup: CDR1 SGHAT, CDR2 FQNNGV. The CDR3 DNA follows: TGTGCCAGCAGCTTTCGGGAAAAACTGTTTTTT. Protein: CASSFREKLFF.

The chain recombines TRBV30 with TRBJ2-7; 7 bases agree with TRBD1. The V segment lost 2 bases and the J segment 4 bases; nucleotides outside the gene matches: 8. Per germline, CDR1 GTSNPN and CDR2 SVGIG (reference sequence). The CDR3 has 14 residues. The CDR3: CAWSRQGGTYEQYF. CDR3 bases: TGTGCCTGGAGTCGGCAAGGGGGCACATACGAGCAGTACTTC.

This clone was seen a handful of times. The chain has TRBV6-6 and TRBJ1-2, with 7 bases that match TRBD1. Germline loops: CDR1 MNHNY, CDR2 SVGAGI (reference sequence). The V and J ends lost 6 bases and 6 bases, in that order; junction bases with no gene match: 10. The CDR3 has 14 residues. CDR3 sequence: CASRGDSESNGYTF. Written as DNA, the CDR3 is TGTGCCAGCAGGGGGGACAGCGAATCTAATGGCTACACCTTC.

J is TRBJ1-2 and V is TRBV6-4; tentatively, D is TRBD1 (5 bases). The CDR3 loop spans 13 amino acids. Germline CDR1 is MRHNA and CDR2 is SNTAGT. V lost 4 bases and J lost 2, with 8 bases in between. The CDR3 sequence: CASSGGQNYGYTF. The CDR3 DNA sequence: TGTGCCAGCAGTGGCGGACAAAACTATGGCTACACCTTC.

This chain links TRBV4-1 with TRBJ2-5; 8 positions match TRBD2. Trimming at V came to 1 base and at J to 3 bases, leaving 10 bases not matched to a gene. Per the germline V gene, CDR1 is MGHRA and CDR2 is YSYEKL. CDR3 length: 17 residues. This CDR3 is CASSQGTRRGGEETQYF. The CDR3 DNA sequence: TGCGCCAGCAGCCAAGGTACCCGACGGGGGGGGGAAGAGACCCAGTACTTC.

The V call is TRBV5-5, the J call TRBJ1-4; the match to TRBD1 covers 7 bases. The V gene's germline CDR1 is SGHKS and CDR2 YYEKEE (reference sequence). CDR3 length: 16 amino acids. The J segment lost 7 bases and the V segment lost 4 bases, leaving 13 bases of the junction unmatched. CDR3 loop: CASSGRPAGDSEKLFF. CDR3 coding DNA: TGTGCCAGCAGCGGACGGCCCGCAGGGGACAGTGAAAAACTGTTTTTT.

The chain joins TRBV11-3 to TRBJ2-1; 8 bases line up with TRBD1. Germline loops: CDR1 SGHNT, CDR2 YENEEA. Germline trimming cut 4 bases from V and 3 bases from J; bases unmatched to any gene: 11. This CDR3 is built from 17 residues. This chain's CDR3 is CASSSIQDREGYNEQFF. CDR3 nucleotide sequence: TGTGCCAGCAGCTCCATCCAGGACAGGGAAGGCTACAATGAGCAGTTCTTC.

The rearrangement uses TRBV18 and TRBJ1-2; TRBD1 aligns across 8 bases. There are 13 residues in the CDR3. The J segment lost 8 bases and the V segment lost 2 bases, leaving 4 bases of the junction unmatched. The germline CDR1 and CDR2 sequences are KGHSH and LQKENI. For the CDR3, the DNA is TGTGCCAGCTCACCAGATAGGACAGGGGGCTACACCTTC. Residues: CASSPDRTGGYTF.

The chain is built from TRBV7-9 and TRBJ1-3, with a weak D call TRBD1 (5 bases). CDR3 length equals 13 residues. The V gene lost 0 bases and the J gene lost 9 bases, with 9 bases spanning the gap. CDR1 and CDR2 from the germline V gene are SEHNR and FQNEAQ (reference sequence). The CDR3 loop is CASSLARGGTIYF. DNA for the CDR3: TGTGCCAGCAGCTTAGCGCGGGGCGGCACCATATATTTT. Drawing the rest from reference TRBV7-9 and TRBJ1-3, the complete variable domain is DTGVSQNPRHKITKRGQNVTFRCDPISEHNRLYWYRQTLGQGPEFLTYFQNEAQLEKSRLLSDRFSAERPKGSFSTLEIQRTEQGDSAMYLCASSLARGGTIYFGEGSWLTVV.

In its sample, this clone was seen a few times. The gene calls are TRBV10-2 and TRBJ2-5; TRBD1 agrees at 8 bases. This CDR3 contains 13 residues. CDR1 and CDR2 (germline): WSHSY, SAAADI. Losses at the gene ends were 5 bases for V and 5 bases for J; bases not matched to a gene: 4. The DNA for the CDR3 is TGCGCCAGCAGTAGACAGGGGAGGGAGACCCAGTACTTC. Translating it yields CASSRQGRETQYF.

J is TRBJ1-3 and V is TRBV6-5; D perhaps matches TRBD1 (5 bases). Trimming cost V 2 bases and J 3 bases, with 8 bases left between them. CDR1 is MNHEY, CDR2 SVGAGI, per germline. The CDR3 is made up of 14 amino acids. CDR3 nucleotides: TGTGCCAGCAGTTACGGGGGGAATGGAAACACCATATATTTT. It encodes CASSYGGNGNTIYF.

This sequence joins TRBV28 and TRBJ1-1; 9 bases line up with TRBD1. The length of the CDR3 is 15 residues. V was clipped by 3 bases and J by 3 bases; unmatched bases: 5. Germline V gives CDR1 MDHEN, CDR2 SYDVKM. CDR3 in DNA: TGTGCCAGCAGTTTGACAGGGGGGATACACACTGAAGCTTTCTTT. Amino acid sequence: CASSLTGGIHTEAFF.

This chain uses TRBV7-6 with TRBJ1-2, with a weak D call TRBD1 (5 bases). V lost 4 bases and J lost 2, with 17 bases in between. The length of the CDR3 is 16 residues. Germline CDR1 reads SGHVS; CDR2 reads FNYEAQ. The chain's CDR3 is CASSSGMGEANYGYTF. CDR3 DNA sequence: TGTGCCAGCAGCTCTGGTATGGGGGAGGCGAACTATGGCTACACCTTC.

The rearrangement joins TRBV13 to TRBJ1-1; D not resolved. Trimming removed 2 bases at V and 7 bases at J, with 5 bases between. This CDR3 region has 11 residues. Germline V lookup: CDR1 PRHDT, CDR2 FYEKMQ (reference sequence). The CDR3: CASSLTVEAFF. The CDR3, as DNA: TGTGCCAGCAGCTTAACAGTTGAAGCTTTCTTT.

This clone came up a few times. The rearrangement uses TRBV5-6 and TRBJ2-7; tentative D call: TRBD1 (5 bases). Trimming removed 4 bases from V and 5 bases from J, with 16 bases in between. The CDR3 extends over 14 amino acids. CDR1 is SGHDT and CDR2 is YYEEEE in the germline V gene. This CDR3 reads CASSVQGVWNEQYF. In nucleotides, the CDR3 is TGTGCCAGCAGCGTCCAAGGGGTCTGGAACGAGCAGTACTTC.

This clone was seen just once. The rearrangement links TRBV11-3 to TRBJ2-5; the match to TRBD2 covers 8 bases. Trimming took 4 bases from V and 3 from J; bases not matched to a gene: 1. Germline loops: CDR1 SGHNT, CDR2 YENEEA. The CDR3 consists of 13 residues. CDR3 bases: TGTGCCAGCAGCTCGGGGGGGGAAGAGACCCAGTACTTC. Its protein product is CASSSGGEETQYF.

The genes are TRBV30 and TRBJ2-7; 8 bases line up with TRBD1. In germline, CDR1 is GTSNPN, CDR2 SVGIG (reference sequence). The V and J ends lost 8 bases and 4 bases, in that order; junction bases with no gene match: 4. There are 11 residues in the CDR3. The CDR3 region is CAGRGPYEQYF. The CDR3 nucleotides are TGTGCCGGCAGGGGGCCGTACGAGCAGTACTTC.

The chain couples TRBV28 to TRBJ1-3, with TRBD1 as a possible D gene (5 bases). The CDR3 spans 19 residues. Germline values: CDR1 MDHEN, CDR2 SYDVKM. V was clipped by 6 bases and J by 0 bases, with 24 bases between them. This chain's CDR3 is CASSLHGGSGPNSGNTIYF. For the CDR3, the DNA is TGTGCCAGCAGCCTCCATGGGGGGTCAGGGCCTAACTCTGGAAACACCATATATTTT.

V gene TRBV19 combines with J gene TRBJ2-6; D unclear. This CDR3 has 16 residues. Trimming removed 3 bases from V and 8 bases from J, with 17 bases in between. Per germline, CDR1 LNHDA and CDR2 SQIVND (reference sequence). CDR3 protein: CASSILANSAPNVLTF. CDR3 nucleotides: TGTGCCAGTAGTATCTTAGCCAACTCAGCCCCCAACGTCCTGACTTTC.